The next 11 T cell receptor beta chains were all read from a single sample in a study of OX40 agonist ivuxolimab in advanced cancers. Assay used: immunoSEQ multiplex PCR; TCRdb lists only in-frame clones, some missing. The table lists 45,000 to 65,000 clones, 65% to 80% of them singletons. The material was CD4+ or CD8+ T cells sorted from blood, obtained in a trial of the OX40 agonist ivuxolimab. These receptors were obtained from an adult with an advanced solid tumor such as melanoma, head and neck, liver or kidney cancer.

The chain employs TRBV4-3 and TRBJ1-6, with a possible D match to TRBD1 (6 bases). This CDR3 contains 19 residues. V lost 0 bases and J 0 bases, leaving 15 bases between the germline ends. Germline-derived CDR1 and CDR2 are LGHNA and YSLEER. CDR3 in amino acids: CASSQDRGGPSSYNSPLHF. The CDR3 DNA follows: TGCGCCAGCAGCCAAGATCGAGGGGGGCCGAGCTCCTATAATTCACCCCTCCACTTT.

The chain carries TRBV5-1 and TRBJ1-1; D is possibly TRBD1 (5 bases). The CDR3 is 12 residues long. Germline V lookup: CDR1 SGHRS, CDR2 YFSETQ. Trimming cost V 2 bases and J 6 bases, with 8 bases left between them. The CDR3 sequence is CASSFTGAEAFF. The CDR3 DNA reads as TGCGCCAGCAGCTTTACGGGGGCTGAAGCTTTCTTT.

This clone was found a few times. This chain joins TRBV4-2 and TRBJ1-4; no clear D gene. V lost 2 bases and J 0 bases, leaving 13 bases between the germline ends. Germline lookup yields CDR1 LGHNA and CDR2 YNFKEQ. The CDR3 extends over 17 amino acids. The CDR3 loop reads CASSQRAEGATNEKLFF. The CDR3 coding sequence is TGTGCCAGCAGCCAACGGGCAGAAGGAGCAACTAATGAAAAACTGTTTTTT.

The gene calls are TRBV6-5 and TRBJ1-1, with D tentatively TRBD1 (5 bases). V gave up 0 bases and J gave up 2 bases, with 10 bases separating them. Germline-derived CDR1 and CDR2 are MNHEY and SVGAGI. The CDR3 runs to 15 residues. The CDR3 here is CASSYSNRGNTEAFF. CDR3 nucleotide sequence: TGTGCCAGCAGTTACTCGAATAGGGGTAACACTGAAGCTTTCTTT.

The chain has TRBV6-5 and TRBJ1-5; no definite D call. This CDR3 spans 13 amino acids. V shed 5 bases and J shed 5 bases, with 10 bases lying between them. CDR1 is MNHEY and CDR2 is SVGAGI in the germline V gene. Here the CDR3 reads CASSHSLDQPQHF. CDR3 in DNA: TGTGCCAGCAGTCACAGCCTGGATCAGCCCCAGCATTTT.

The CDR3 DNA reads TGTGCCAGCAGTTTCGTCGGGTATAGTCCCAATCAGCCCCAGCATTTT. Its translation: CASSFVGYSPNQPQHF. The V call is TRBV28, the J call TRBJ1-5; D gene unclear. From germline, CDR1 is MDHEN and CDR2 SYDVKM. V shed 3 bases and J shed 3 bases, with 15 bases lying between them. The length of the CDR3 is 16 residues.

The V and J genes are TRBV25-1 and TRBJ2-3, with TRBD1 matching over 12 bases. The CDR3 runs 16 residues. Germline V gives CDR1 MGHDK, CDR2 SYGVNS. V shed 3 bases, J shed 6 bases, and the junction held 7 bases outside the gene matches. CDR3 in amino acids: CASSDLGQGASDTQYF. DNA of the CDR3: TGTGCCAGCAGTGATCTGGGACAGGGGGCATCGGATACGCAGTATTTT.

This clone is medium-sized within its sample. The chain links TRBV5-4 to TRBJ1-2, with D possibly TRBD1 on 5 matching bases. With 4 bases removed from V and 3 bases from J, the gap between germline ends came to 13 bases. This CDR3 comprises 14 residues. Germline V CDR1 and CDR2: SGHNT, YYREEE (reference sequence). CDR3 DNA sequence: TGTGCCAGCAGCGCCCTTCAGGGCTACTATGGCTACACCTTC. It codes for CASSALQGYYGYTF.

The gene calls are TRBV5-1 and TRBJ1-1; D may be TRBD1 (6 bases). This CDR3 has 12 residues. The V and J ends lost 0 bases and 11 bases respectively, with 11 bases between them. Germline CDR1 reads SGHRS; CDR2 reads YFSETQ. The CDR3: CASSLEAGAAFF. CDR3 nucleotides: TGCGCCAGCAGCTTGGAGGCAGGGGCCGCTTTCTTT.

This chain connects TRBV2 to TRBJ2-2; no clear D gene. CDR3 length: 15 residues. Between the trimmed V and J ends, which lost 4 bases and 0 bases, there was a span of 9 bases. Per the germline V gene, CDR1 is SNHLY and CDR2 is FYNNEI. CDR3 amino acids: CASSVRTPNTGELFF. CDR3 in DNA: TGTGCCAGCAGTGTGAGGACCCCGAACACCGGGGAGCTGTTTTTT. Full variable domain (missing parts from reference TRBV2 and TRBJ2-2): EPEVTQTPSHQVTQMGQEVILRCVPISNHLYFYWYRQILGQKVEFLVSFYNNEISEKSEIFDDQFSVERPDGSNFTLKIRSTKLEDSAMYFCASSVRTPNTGELFFGEGSRLTVL.

V is TRBV21-1 and J is TRBJ1-4; TRBD1 is the table's D call and was not checked against the DNA. TRBV21-1 is recorded as a pseudogene. The CDR3 spans 16 residues. The CDR3 sequence: CASSKAGTGDNEKLFF. The CDR3 nucleotides are TGTGCCAGCAGCAAAGCTGGGACAGGGGATAATGAAAAACTGTTTTTT.